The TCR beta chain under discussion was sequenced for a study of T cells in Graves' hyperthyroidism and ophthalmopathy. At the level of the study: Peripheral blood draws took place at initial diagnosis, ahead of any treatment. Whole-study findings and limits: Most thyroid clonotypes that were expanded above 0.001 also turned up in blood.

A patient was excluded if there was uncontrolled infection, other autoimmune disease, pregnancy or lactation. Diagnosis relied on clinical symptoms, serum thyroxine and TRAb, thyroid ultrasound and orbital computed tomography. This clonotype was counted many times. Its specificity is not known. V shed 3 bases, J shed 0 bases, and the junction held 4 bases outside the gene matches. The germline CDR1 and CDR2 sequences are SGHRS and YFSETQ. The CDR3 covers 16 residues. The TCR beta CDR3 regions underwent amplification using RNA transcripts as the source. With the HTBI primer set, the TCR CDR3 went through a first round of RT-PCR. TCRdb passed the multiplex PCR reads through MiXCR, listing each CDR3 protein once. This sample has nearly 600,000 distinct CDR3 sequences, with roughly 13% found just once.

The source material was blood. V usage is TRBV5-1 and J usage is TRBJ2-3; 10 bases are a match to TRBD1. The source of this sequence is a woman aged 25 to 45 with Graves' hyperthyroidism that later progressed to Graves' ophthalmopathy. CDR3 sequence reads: CASSWKDRGSTDTQYF. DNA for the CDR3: TGCGCCAGCAGCTGGAAGGACAGGGGGAGCACAGATACGCAGTATTTT.